Here is one TCR beta chain with its context. Its target is not known. Just one base apart from a much larger clone, this may be a read error. Molecular barcoding with unique molecular identifiers was used for the TCRbeta library. TCRdb fed the PCR reads into MiXCR, producing one record per CDR3 protein. The sample contains 280,000 or so distinct CDR3 sequences, 9.5% to 13% of which appear only once. Germline V gene lookup returns CDR1 MNHEY and CDR2 SVGAGI. This CDR3 is built from 14 residues. The sample is drawn from a study of T-cell reconstitution after alpha-beta-depleted transplantation in children. Study results and limitations: T-cell counts and diversity at one year following transplant were attributed mainly to newly produced T cells. Approximately two months post-transplant, alpha-beta T cells reportedly originated from several hundred expanded graft clones.

This chain uses TRBV6-5 with TRBJ1-5; a possible D gene is TRBD1 (5 bases). The sequence was obtained from a male patient aged 2 to 10 who had a stem cell transplant for chronic granulomatous disease, so the T cells may come from the graft donor. The sample in question was peripheral blood, obtained 180 days after TCRalphabeta/CD19-depleted stem cell transplant. The CDR3 protein is CGSSYGGSGQPQHF. In DNA, the CDR3 is TGTGGCAGCAGTTACGGGGGGTCGGGCCAGCCCCAGCATTTT.